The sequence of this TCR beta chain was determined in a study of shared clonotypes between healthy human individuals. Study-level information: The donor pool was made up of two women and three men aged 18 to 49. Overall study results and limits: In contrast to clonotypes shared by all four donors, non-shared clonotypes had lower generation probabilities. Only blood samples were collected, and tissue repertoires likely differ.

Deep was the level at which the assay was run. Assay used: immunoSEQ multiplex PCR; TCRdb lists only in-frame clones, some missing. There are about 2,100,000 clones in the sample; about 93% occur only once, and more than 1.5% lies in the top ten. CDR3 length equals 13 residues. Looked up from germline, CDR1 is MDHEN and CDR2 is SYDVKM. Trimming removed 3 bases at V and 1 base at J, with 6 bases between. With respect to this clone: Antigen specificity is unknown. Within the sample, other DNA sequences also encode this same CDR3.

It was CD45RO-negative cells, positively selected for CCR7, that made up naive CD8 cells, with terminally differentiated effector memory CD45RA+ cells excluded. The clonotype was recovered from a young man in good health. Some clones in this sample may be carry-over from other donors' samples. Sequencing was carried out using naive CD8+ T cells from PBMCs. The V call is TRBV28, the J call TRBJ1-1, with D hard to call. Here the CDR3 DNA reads TGTGCCAGCAGTTTTCGTTCGAACACTGAAGCTTTCTTT. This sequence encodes CASSFRSNTEAFF.